This TCR beta chain was recovered during a study of T cell responses to AZD1222 COVID-19 vaccine. Across the whole study: Pooled samples include second doses given at about 4 or 12 weeks. Whole-study findings and limits: Spike-specific TCR breadth and depth both grew after two AZD1222 doses. CD4 TCRs covered the whole spike, strongest at regions 160-218 and 743-854.

The table came from immunoSEQ multiplex PCR; TCRdb's copy has only in-frame clones and leaves some out. The profile covers approximately 92,000 clones, with about 89% appearing a single time and around 6.8% taken by the ten largest. For this clone: Its antigen is unknown.

This CDR3 has 16 residues. Germline assignment: CDR1 SEHNR and CDR2 FQNEAQ (reference sequence). V lost 1 base, J lost 0 bases, and 12 bases lay in between. Sequenced here: peripheral blood, sampled on day 0 of AZD1222 vaccination. The chain is built from TRBV7-9 and TRBJ1-2, with D perhaps TRBD1 (5 bases). The clonotype was recovered from an adult in good health. This CDR3 is CASSLGVGAPNYGYTF. For the CDR3, the DNA is TGTGCCAGCAGCTTAGGCGTCGGGGCGCCTAACTATGGCTACACCTTC.